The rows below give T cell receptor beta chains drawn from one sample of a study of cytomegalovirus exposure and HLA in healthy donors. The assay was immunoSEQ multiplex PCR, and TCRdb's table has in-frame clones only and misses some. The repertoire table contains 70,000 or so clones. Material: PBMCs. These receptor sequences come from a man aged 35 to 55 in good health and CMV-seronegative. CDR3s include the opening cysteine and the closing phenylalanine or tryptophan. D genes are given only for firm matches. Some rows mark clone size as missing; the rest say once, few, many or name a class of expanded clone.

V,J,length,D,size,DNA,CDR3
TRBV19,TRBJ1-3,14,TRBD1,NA,TGTGCCAGTAGTTCGGGACAGGCTGGAAACACCATATATTTT,CASSSGQAGNTIYF
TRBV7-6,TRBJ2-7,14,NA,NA,TGTGCCAGCAGCCTACAACGAGCGGCCGACGAGCAGTACTTC,CASSLQRAADEQYF
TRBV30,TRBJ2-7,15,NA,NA,TGTGCCTGGAGTGGGCCGGGACACCAATCCTACGAGCAGTACTTC,CAWSGPGHQSYEQYF
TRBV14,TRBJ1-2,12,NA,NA,TGTGCCAGCAGCCCCGGGATCCATGGCTACACCTTC,CASSPGIHGYTF
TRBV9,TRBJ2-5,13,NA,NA,TGTGCCAGCAGTTCTGGGGCCACTCTGGAGCAGTACTTC,CASSSGATLEQYF
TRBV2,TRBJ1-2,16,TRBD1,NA,TGTGCCAGCAGTGAATCCGTGGGACAGGGGTACTATGGCTACACCTTC,CASSESVGQGYYGYTF
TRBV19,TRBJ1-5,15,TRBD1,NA,TGTGCCAGCTTTGCCGGGACAGCTAGCAATCAGCCCCAGCATTTT,CASFAGTASNQPQHF
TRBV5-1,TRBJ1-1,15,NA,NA,TGCGCCAGCAGCTCCGCCTCCAGGGGTGGCACTGAAGCTTTCTTT,CASSSASRGGTEAFF
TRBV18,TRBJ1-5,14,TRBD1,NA,TGTGCCAGCTCACCCGACAGGGGCGACCAGCCCCAGCATTTT,CASSPDRGDQPQHF
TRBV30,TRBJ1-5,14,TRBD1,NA,TGTGCCTGGAGTACGGACAGGTTCAATCAGCCCCAGCATTTT,CAWSTDRFNQPQHF
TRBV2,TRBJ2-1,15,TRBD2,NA,TGTGCCAGCAAGGCAGCGGGGGGTTCCTACAATGAGCAGTTCTTC,CASKAAGGSYNEQFF
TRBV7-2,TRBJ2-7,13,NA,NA,TGTGCCAGCAGCTCCTCCGGACTACCCGAGCAGTACTTC,CASSSSGLPEQYF
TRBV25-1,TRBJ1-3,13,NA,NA,TGTGCCAGCAGTGAGGGAATTAGGGGCACCATATATTTT,CASSEGIRGTIYF
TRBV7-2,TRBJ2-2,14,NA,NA,TGTGCCAGCACCCCTTTCCCCAGGACCGGGGAGCTGTTTTTT,CASTPFPRTGELFF
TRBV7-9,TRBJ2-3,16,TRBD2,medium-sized,TGTGCCAGCAGCCCCCGGACTAGCGGGGAGACAGATACGCAGTATTTT,CASSPRTSGETDTQYF
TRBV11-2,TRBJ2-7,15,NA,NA,TGTGCCAGCAGCCCTGACCCGGGTATTCCCTACGAGCAGTACTTC,CASSPDPGIPYEQYF
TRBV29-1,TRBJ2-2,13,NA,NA,TGCAGCGTGGGACAAACGAACACCGGGGAGCTGTTTTTT,CSVGQTNTGELFF
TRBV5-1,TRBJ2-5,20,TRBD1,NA,TGCGCCAGCAGCCCCCAAGGGACAGGGGGCGACCTTTTCGCCGTAGAGACCCAGTACTTC,CASSPQGTGGDLFAVETQYF
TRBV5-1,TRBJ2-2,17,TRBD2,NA,TGCGCCAGCAGCCGGACTAGCGGGGGCGTGGGACCCGGGGAGCTGTTTTTT,CASSRTSGGVGPGELFF
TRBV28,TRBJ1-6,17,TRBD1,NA,TGTGCCAGCAGAAACGGGGAAGGGGGCCGAGATAATTCACCCCTCCACTTT,CASRNGEGGRDNSPLHF
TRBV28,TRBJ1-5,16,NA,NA,TGTGCCAGCAGTTCTTACAACCGGGATCCCAATCAGCCCCAGCATTTT,CASSSYNRDPNQPQHF
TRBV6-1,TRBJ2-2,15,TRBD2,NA,TGTGCCAGCAGTGTCCTAGGACTAGCCTCCGGGGAGCTGTTTTTT,CASSVLGLASGELFF
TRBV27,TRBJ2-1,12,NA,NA,TGTGCCAGCAGTTTTGGCCGCTATGAGCAGTTCTTC,CASSFGRYEQFF
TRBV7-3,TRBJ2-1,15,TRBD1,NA,TGTGCCAGCAGCTCAAGACCGGGACAGGGAAATGAGCAGTTCTTC,CASSSRPGQGNEQFF
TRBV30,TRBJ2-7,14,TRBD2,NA,TGTGCCTGGACTAGCGGGGGGACCATCTACGAGCAGTACTTC,CAWTSGGTIYEQYF
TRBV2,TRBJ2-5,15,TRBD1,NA,TGTGCCAGCTCCGGGACAGGGGTTCCCCAAGAGACCCAGTACTTC,CASSGTGVPQETQYF
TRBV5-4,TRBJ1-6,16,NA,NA,TGTGCCAGCAGCTCCCCTACGGCGGGGGGTAATTCACCCCTCCACTTT,CASSSPTAGGNSPLHF
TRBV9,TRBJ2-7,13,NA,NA,TGTGCCAGCAGCGGGGGAGATTCCTACGAGCAGTACTTC,CASSGGDSYEQYF
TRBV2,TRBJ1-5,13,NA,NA,TGTGCCAGCAGCCAGGGTATCGGACAGCCCCAGCATTTT,CASSQGIGQPQHF
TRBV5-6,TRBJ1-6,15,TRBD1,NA,TGTGCCAGCAGCATTTCCGGGACAGGGGCTTCACCCCTCCACTTT,CASSISGTGASPLHF
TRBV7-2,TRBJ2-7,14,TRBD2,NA,TGTGCCAGCAGCTTTAGCGGGGGGCTATACGAGCAGTACTTC,CASSFSGGLYEQYF
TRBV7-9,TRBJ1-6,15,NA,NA,TGTGCCAGCAGCTCCGAGAGAGGGATGCATTCACCCCTCCACTTT,CASSSERGMHSPLHF
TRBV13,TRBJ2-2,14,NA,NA,TGTGCCAGCAGCTTCACATCGAACACCGGGGAGCTGTTTTTT,CASSFTSNTGELFF
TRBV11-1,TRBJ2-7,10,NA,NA,TGTGCCAGCAGCGCATACTTGGAGTACTTC,CASSAYLEYF
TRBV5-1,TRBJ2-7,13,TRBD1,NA,TGCGCCAGCAGAACGGACAGGGCGGGCGAGCAGTACTTC,CASRTDRAGEQYF
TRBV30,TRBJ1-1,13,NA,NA,TGTGCCTGGAGAGGGGACAAGAACACTGAAGCTTTCTTT,CAWRGDKNTEAFF
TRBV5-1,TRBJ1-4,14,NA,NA,TGCGCCAGCAGTGAAGGGGCAACTAATGAAAAACTGTTTTTT,CASSEGATNEKLFF
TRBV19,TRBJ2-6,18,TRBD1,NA,TGTGCCAGTGTCCCGGGACAGCGCCGAGTATCTGGGGCCAACGTCCTGACTTTC,CASVPGQRRVSGANVLTF
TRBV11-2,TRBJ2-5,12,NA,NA,TGTGCCAGCCGGGGGGCCGGAGAGACCCAGTACTTC,CASRGAGETQYF
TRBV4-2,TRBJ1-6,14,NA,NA,TGTGCCAGCAGCCAAAACAGGGAAAACTCACCCCTCCACTTT,CASSQNRENSPLHF
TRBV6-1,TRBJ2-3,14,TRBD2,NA,TGTGCCAGCAGTCGGGGGGGCCTGGGAGATACGCAGTATTTT,CASSRGGLGDTQYF
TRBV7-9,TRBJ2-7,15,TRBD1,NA,TGTGCCAGCAGCTTAGCGGGACAGCCGTGGAGCGAGCAGTACTTC,CASSLAGQPWSEQYF
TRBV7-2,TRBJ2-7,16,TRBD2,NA,TGTGCCAGCAGCTGGACTAGCGGGGGTAGCTCCTACGAGCAGTACTTC,CASSWTSGGSSYEQYF
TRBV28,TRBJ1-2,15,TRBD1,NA,TGTGCCAGCAGTTCACCGGACAGGGGGACTTTTGGCTACACCTTC,CASSSPDRGTFGYTF